This T cell receptor (beta chain) came from a study of regulatory T cells in long-lasting Graves disease. Through Arm-PCR of CDR3 regions and iRepertoire HTBI primers, TCR beta libraries were built. TCRdb re-called the multiplex PCR reads through MiXCR, storing one row per CDR3 protein. The repertoire includes 400,000 to 500,000 distinct CDR3 sequences, less than 15% of them detected once, and about a sixth sits in the top ten. Time point given: newly diagnosed GD, antithyroid drugs for less than 3 months. Preparation of the TCR library used RNA extracted from PBMCs. This CDR3 is built from 14 residues. J lost 6 bases, V lost 3 bases, and 3 bases had no gene match. Germline CDR1 reads MNHEY; CDR2 reads SMNVEV (reference sequence). These same data were also listed under a study on T cells in Graves' hyperthyroidism and ophthalmopathy.

This sequence was found in a woman between 50 and 59 years old with Graves disease. This chain links TRBV27 with TRBJ2-4, with 9 bases fitting TRBD1. Sample: peripheral blood mononuclear cells (PBMCs), taken at new diagnosis, from a patient treated with antithyroid drugs. CDR3 coding DNA: TGTGCCAGCAGTTTTAGGGACAGGGTAAACATTCAGTACTTC. Translation: CASSFRDRVNIQYF.